The source of this T cell receptor (beta chain) is a study of OX40 agonist ivuxolimab in advanced cancers. Study observations and caveats: Clonal expansion was among the lowest in partial responders at 0.1-3.0 mg/kg, especially CD8+.

This CDR3 spans 16 amino acids. Germline CDR1 reads MNHEY; CDR2 reads SVGAGI. Trimming removed 0 bases at V and 11 bases at J, with 20 bases between. Assay: immunoSEQ multiplex PCR; the TCRdb copy retains only in-frame clones and omits some. The table has about 21,000 clones, over 80% seen once. Concerning this clone itself: Its antigen is as yet unknown.

This rearrangement joins TRBV6-5 to TRBJ2-4; no clear D gene. This TCR derives from an adult with an advanced solid tumor such as melanoma, head and neck, liver or kidney cancer. Sequencing was performed on CD4+ or CD8+ T cells sorted from blood, taken in a trial of the OX40 agonist ivuxolimab. CDR3 coding DNA: TGTGCCAGCAGTTACTCCCCTGACAAGTTTAGGGATGTTCAGTACTTC. Translating it yields CASSYSPDKFRDVQYF.